The subject of this entry is one T cell receptor (beta chain). Its antigen is not yet known. One junction end does not reproduce the germline sequence, and a read error may be involved. Library preparation employed PCR. Instrument used: Illumina HiSeq 4000. Bulk TCR libraries were generated as previously described, with the TCR primers listed in Table S5 used. Total RNA was purified with the Qiagen AllPrep DNA/RNA kit. Before analysis, reads from multiple sequencing runs of the same library were pooled. Regarding the original processing steps: Reads were retained only if their TCR constant sequence matched exactly, and those retained reads were trimmed to 150 nt and grouped according to their 12-nt molecular barcodes. Reads in each barcode group were sub-clustered using a 15% Levenshtein threshold, and a quality-weighted consensus sequence was built for each RNA molecule. Non-functional sequences were filtered out, along with any lower-count sequence sitting one edit away from another sequence. Based on fitting two negative binomial distributions, any barcode sub-cluster with under 20% of the maximum read count was discarded. TCRdb reanalyzed the raw reads on its own, using fastp at Q25 for trimming and MiXCR for clone calling, and kept in-frame beta chains. All rows with the same CDR3 protein become a single entry with the most common DNA and genes. The V and J calls, along with clone size, are taken from TCRdb and not from the paper's own processing. This sample is represented by a few hundred thousand distinct CDR3 sequences; about 21% of them were singletons. The top ten clones comprise 0.84% of the sample.

Taken from cysteine to phenylalanine, the CDR3 has 14 residues. Only CDR3 DNA remains: 42 bases, in frame from the first base. This sample stems from a study of molecular identifiers for immune sequencing clone quantification (dated by TCRdb to the late 2010s). Study-wide context: For a replicate experiment, the RNA from either 20,000 or 100,000 naive CD8 T cells was divided into five aliquots, and four of those aliquots went on to sequencing. The study was a methods study using CD8 T cells to benchmark molecular-identifier clustering-based TCR repertoire sequencing (MIDCIRS) and TCR RNA copy counting. What the research found in general, with its limitations: Clones above 20 RNA copies held over 97% of molecules in CMV-specific effector cells but under 1% in naive cells. Without barcode sub-clustering, chimeric consensus sequences inflated TCR diversity; chimeras reached as high as 47%. The naive libraries included spiked-in Jurkat TCR RNA (roughly 9 copies' worth), and this RNA is not part of the donor repertoire. Identical TCR molecules sharing a barcode could cause highly expanded clone sizes to be underestimated. Spiked-in Jurkat TCR RNA equivalent to a single cell was reported to be detectable even among 800,000 to 1,000,000 naive CD8 T cells. Around 2.9 recovered TCR RNA copies per cell were obtained by modeling, versus about 10 by digital PCR, implying a capture efficiency of about 30%.

Naive CD8 T cell libraries were made from approximately 20,000 to 1,000,000 sorted cells using 10%, 30% or 50% of purified RNA. Naive CD8 T cells, defined as CD8+CD4-CCR7+CD45RA+, were FACS-sorted into RLT Plus buffer on a BD FACSAria II. To test detection sensitivity, Jurkat RNA equivalent to more than 9 TCR copies was spiked into samples of about 18,000-1,000,000 naive CD8 T cells. Enrichment of CD8 T cells was done with RosetteSep CD8+ T Cell Enrichment Cocktail plus Ficoll-Paque, and ACK red cell lysis came afterward. Recombination connected TRBV12-3 or TRBV12-4 to TRBJ2-5, with an unclear D gene assignment. This sequence was found in a human donor in good health. Some libraries in this study had Jurkat cell RNA spiked in. Source material: naive CD8+ T cells from blood, with Jurkat cell RNA spiked in. The cell subset or site label corresponds to: FACS-sorted CD8+CD4-CCR7+CD45RA+ naive T cells. The CDR3 loop reads CASSLRAVQGTQYF. The DNA reads TGTGCCAGCAGTTTACGGGCAGTTCAAGGGACCCAGTACTTC.